This entry features one T cell receptor (beta chain) sequence. These data originate in a study of blood T cell repertoires in COVID-19. Overall study: There were acute and convalescent COVID-19 samples, and they came from the United States, Italy and Spain.

Sequencing was performed with immunoSEQ multiplex PCR; in TCRdb, only in-frame clones are kept and a portion is missing. The sample yields 150,000 to 200,000 clones, just under 85% seen once. Germline CDR1 and CDR2: MNHEY and SVGEGT. This CDR3 has 14 amino acids. V lost 2 bases, J lost 8 bases, and 3 bases stayed unmatched. Specimen: peripheral blood. The rearrangement links TRBV6-2 or TRBV6-3 to TRBJ2-4; 10 bases match TRBD1. This sequence originates from a man between 60 and 70 years old with COVID-19, enrolled during active disease. This chain's CDR3 is CASSYGQGGDIQYF. CDR3 nucleotides: TGTGCCAGCAGTTACGGACAGGGGGGTGACATTCAGTACTTC.